The 12 T cell receptor beta chains below were found in one sample sequenced in a study of blood T cells in healthy people across ages. Sample-barcoded 5' priming and a J-beta primer mix drove a second PCR of 7 to 11 cycles. One entry per CDR3 protein, called by TCRdb with MiXCR from the 5' RACE reads. Among about 800,000 distinct CDR3 sequences listed, approximately 25% were seen once. These data are also associated with another study on T cells of mothers and their children.

Sequenced material: blood. The receptors originated from a boy under 18 in good health.

About this clonotype: A much larger clone differs from this one at a single base, so this may be a read error. V gene TRBV10-3 combines with J gene TRBJ2-3, with D possibly being TRBD1 (5 bases). CDR3 length: 14 residues. V shed 2 bases and J shed 0 bases, with 6 bases lying between them. From germline, CDR1 is ENHRY and CDR2 SYGVKD. CDR3 sequence: CAISEGASTDTQYF. CDR3 coding DNA: TGTGCCATCAGTGAGGGGGCTAGCACAGATACGCAGTATTTT.

In its sample, this clonotype was seen a few times. The rearrangement links TRBV29-1 to TRBJ2-1; possible D gene TRBD1, 6 bases. The V end lost 7 bases, the J end lost 6 bases, and 16 bases lay between the germline ends. Germline assignment: CDR1 SQVTM and CDR2 ANQGSEA. The CDR3 sequence is 13 residues long. CDR3 sequence: CSGWTAITNEQFF. In DNA form, the CDR3 reads TGCAGCGGATGGACAGCTATTACCAATGAGCAGTTCTTC.

V is TRBV28 and J is TRBJ2-7; no reliable D call. The length of the CDR3 is 11 residues. CDR1 is MDHEN and CDR2 is SYDVKM in the germline V gene. The V and J ends lost 10 bases and 6 bases respectively, with 13 bases between them. The CDR3 nucleotides are TGTGCCATCCTCCAAGGGCTCGAGCAGTACTTC. Its protein is CAILQGLEQYF.

This clonotype was counted a few times. This chain connects TRBV20-1 to TRBJ1-1; TRBD1 is a possible D gene (5 bases). This CDR3 contains 15 residues. Germline loops: CDR1 DFQATT, CDR2 SNEGSKA (reference sequence). As DNA, the CDR3 is TGCAGAGCCAGAAAGGAGGGGCAAATGAACACTGAAGCTTTCTTT. It encodes CRARKEGQMNTEAFF.

The gene calls are TRBV4-1 and TRBJ2-1, with 8 bases matching TRBD2. Germline CDR1 is MGHRA and CDR2 is YSYEKL. The V and J ends lost 3 bases and 4 bases, in that order; junction bases with no gene match: 8. The CDR3 is 16 residues long. CDR3: CASSHLLLAEYNEQFF. The CDR3 nucleotides read TGCGCCAGCAGCCACCTCCTACTAGCGGAATACAATGAGCAGTTCTTC.

The chain has TRBV2 and TRBJ2-7; TRBD2 matches at 9 bases. V lost 11 bases and J lost 0; bases outside the gene matches: 5. This CDR3 has 13 amino acids. CDR1 SNHLY and CDR2 FYNNEI come from the germline V gene. CDR3 coding DNA: TGTGCCTGTCGACTAGCGGACTCCTACGAGCAGTACTTC. This encodes CACRLADSYEQYF.

As concerns this clonotype: One end of the junction varies from germline; a read error may be responsible. The V gene is TRBV4-3, the J gene TRBJ2-7; D is possibly TRBD1 or TRBD2 (5 bases each). The CDR3 spans 14 residues. CDR1 is LGHNA and CDR2 is YSLEER in the germline V gene. CDR3 sequence reads: CASSQDLGTYEQYF. The CDR3 DNA follows: TGTGCCAGCAGCCAAGATCTGGGGACGTACGAGCAGTACTTC.

The rearrangement joins TRBV20-1 to TRBJ2-5, with a possible D match to TRBD2 (5 bases). V dropped 0 bases and J dropped 5 bases, with 13 bases sitting between them. The CDR3 has 14 amino acids. Per germline, CDR1 DFQATT and CDR2 SNEGSKA (reference sequence). The CDR3 reads CSARDPAGVETQYF. The CDR3 DNA sequence: TGCAGTGCTAGAGATCCGGCGGGCGTCGAGACCCAGTACTTC.

The rearrangement links TRBV12-3 or TRBV12-4 to TRBJ2-1; 10 bases align to TRBD2. With 5 bases clipped from V and 3 bases from J, the junction kept 4 bases outside the gene matches. The CDR3 runs to 15 residues. As DNA, the CDR3 is TGTGCCAGCAGTACCGGGACTAGCGTCTACAATGAGCAGTTCTTC. Encoded protein: CASSTGTSVYNEQFF.

This clonotype was seen more than once but under ten times. This rearrangement joins TRBV20-1 to TRBJ2-1, with D maybe TRBD2 (5 bases). Looked up from germline, CDR1 is DFQATT and CDR2 is SNEGSKA (reference sequence). The CDR3 covers 17 residues. The V end lost 0 bases, the J end lost 0 bases, and 15 bases lay between the germline ends. Here the CDR3 DNA reads TGCAGTGCTAGAGATCCGCCGCGGGCGAGCTCCTACAATGAGCAGTTCTTC. Its protein product is CSARDPPRASSYNEQFF.

This clonotype has a handful of counts. The chain recombines TRBV7-2 with TRBJ2-3; TRBD2 agrees at 7 bases. The CDR3 has 16 residues. With 5 bases clipped from V and 1 base from J, the junction kept 9 bases outside the gene matches. Germline V gene data show CDR1 as SGHTA and CDR2 as FQGNSA. The CDR3 region is CASSRGGSSGTDTQYF. In DNA, the CDR3 is TGTGCCAGCAGCAGGGGCGGGAGTTCTGGCACAGATACGCAGTATTTT. Variable domain in full (rest from reference TRBV7-2 and TRBJ2-3): GAGVSQSPSNKVTEKGKDVELRCDPISGHTALYWYRQSLGQGLEFLIYFQGNSAPDKSGLPSDRFSAERTGGSVSTLTIQRTQQEDSAVYLCASSRGGSSGTDTQYFGPGTRLTVL.

The table lists this clonotype with a few counts. CDR3 sequence reads: CASSLVAQSPYEQYF. Here the CDR3 DNA reads TGTGCCAGCAGCTTAGTTGCCCAGTCCCCCTACGAGCAGTACTTC. The V and J genes are TRBV7-2 and TRBJ2-1; D is undetermined. Near its end, the DNA agrees better with TRBJ2-7, so the J call may be wrong. CDR3 length equals 15 residues. The germline gives CDR1 SGHTA, CDR2 FQGNSA.